This TCR beta chain is drawn from a study of T cells in Graves' hyperthyroidism and ophthalmopathy (dated by TCRdb to between 2019 and 2020). The study in broad terms: TCR V-J signatures able to tell the groups apart were searched for in a discovery cohort of 100 patients, of whom 43 had Graves' ophthalmopathy and around 56 had stable Graves' hyperthyroidism. An independent validation cohort of around 19 hyperthyroidism patients and approximately 15 patients who later progressed to ophthalmopathy tested prospective prediction of ophthalmopathy. The study also compared thyroid tissue and blood T-cell repertoires from a handful of Graves' hyperthyroidism patients. TCR Vbeta CDR3 sequencing of approximately 140 peripheral blood samples (over 40 ophthalmopathy, 75 or so hyperthyroidism and roughly 17 progressor patients) is reported in the paper. The 100 discovery patients were randomly split 7:3 into training and test sets. Once sampling was done, hyperthyroidism patients were given methimazole at a starting dose of 30 mg daily, whereas ophthalmopathy patients were given high-dose intravenous methylprednisolone. What the work shows at the level of the full study, not this receptor alone: Most expanded thyroid clonotypes (frequency above 0.001) were also detected in blood, suggesting blood repertoires may reflect thyroid immune responses. Sample size was not statistically predetermined, and investigators were not blinded to group allocation. Ophthalmopathy was separated from stable hyperthyroidism by a 13 V-J signature model, with around 88% sensitivity and about 81% specificity obtained in cross-validation and 80%/75% obtained in testing. During validation, the model predicted progression to ophthalmopathy a median of approximately six months ahead of onset, with around 71% sensitivity and 72% to 85% specificity.

The TCR beta CDR3 regions were amplified from the RNA transcripts. The first round of RT-PCR for the TCR CDR3 was performed with the HTBI primer set and the Qiagen OneStep RT-PCR kit. Libraries were constructed in a second round of multiplex PCR, after which size selection and purification were carried out. The libraries were sequenced on an Illumina HiSeq2000 using paired-end 100 bp reads. On the study's bioinformatics: Raw data were processed with SOAPnuke, discarding reads with adapters, uncalled bases, mean Phred below 15, or no exact constant-primer or identifier match. COPE v1.2.5 was used to merge high-quality paired reads, and clonotypes were defined as unique nucleotide sequences. MiTCR v1.1 was used to align clonotypes to the IMGT TRBV, TRBD and TRBJ reference segments. Analysis was restricted to V-J combinations with a frequency above 0.0001, which covered about 99% of repertoires. The TCS score was defined as the ratio of F50 (clonal expansion) to E x V (chaos), calculated using BLOSUM62-based TCRdist between CDR3 peptides within each V-J. Welch's t-statistics and random forest reduced roughly 540 V-J features to roughly 13, which were used in a naive Bayes classifier (R e1071). Thyroid-blood repertoire similarity was quantified with the Morisita-Horn index. TCRdb applied fastp at Q25 and MiXCR to the public reads, then kept only in-frame beta chains. CDR3 protein sequences are deduplicated, and each keeps its most common genes and DNA. For this entry, the V and J calls and clone size follow TCRdb and not the study's own pipeline. Within this sample are approximately 95,000 distinct CDR3 sequences, with approximately 42% of them counted one time only. The leading ten clones occupy roughly 10% of the sample.

There are 16 amino acids in the CDR3, from cysteine to phenylalanine inclusive. Of the read, only the CDR3 DNA is kept; its 48 bases are in frame from base 1. V loses 3 bases of germline sequence and J loses 0 bases, and the interval between the two ends is 18 bases. CDR1 and CDR2 were assigned from the germline V gene (reference sequence) as DFQATT and SNEGSKA. A patient counted as having stable Graves' hyperthyroidism if no progression to ophthalmopathy occurred over 18 months of follow-up. The hyperthyroidism patients were between 18 and 65 years old and newly diagnosed, with a disease duration of less than 2 months. Exclusion was applied to patients with uncontrolled infections, other autoimmune diseases, pregnancy or lactation. Diagnoses were established on the basis of clinical symptoms, serum thyroxine and TRAb, thyroid ultrasound, and orbital computed tomography. Total RNA was extracted using Trizol reagent, and RNA quality was assessed on an Agilent 2100 Bioanalyzer.

A note on this clonotype: No antigen is known for it. No base quality values were provided; no much bigger clone lies one nucleotide off.

The receptor was derived from a woman aged 25 to 39 with Graves' hyperthyroidism. Sequenced sample: peripheral blood or thyroid tissue (not recorded which). The chain was built from TRBV20-1 and TRBJ2-7, with no confidently assigned D gene. The encoded CDR3 is CSASPGSSQSSYEQYF. In nucleotide form, the sequence is TGCAGTGCTAGCCCCGGGTCCAGCCAGAGCTCCTACGAGCAGTACTTC.